Listed below are T cell receptor beta chains from one sample, sequenced in a study of blood T cells in healthy people across ages. Each CDR3 protein gets one entry after TCRdb re-called the 5' RACE reads with MiXCR. Of over 1,200,000 distinct CDR3 sequences listed, around 59% are singletons. Sequences were obtained from blood. The receptor source for this set is a man between 18 and 35 years old in good health. CDR3s include the opening cysteine and the closing phenylalanine or tryptophan. A D gene is named only where the DNA matches it firmly. Rows give clone size only sometimes, using once, few, many, or a class for an expanded clone.

TRBV7-9,.,.,TRBJ1-4,TGTGCCAGCAGCTTAGCAGGGGCAGATGAAAAACTGTTTTTT,CASSLAGADEKLFF
TRBV28,many,.,TRBJ2-2,TGTGCCAGCAGTTTGGGGGCCGGGGAGCTGTTTTTT,CASSLGAGELFF
TRBV12-3/TRBV12-4,.,TRBD1,TRBJ2-1,TGTGCCAGCAGTGGGTATATAGGGACAGGGAAACCGAATGAGCAGTTCTTC,CASSGYIGTGKPNEQFF
TRBV29-1,.,.,TRBJ2-7,TGCAGCGTTATTACCCGGGACGTGTACTACGAGCAGTACTTC,CSVITRDVYYEQYF
TRBV29-1,few,TRBD2,TRBJ2-7,TGCAGCGTTGAATTGGGGACTAGCGGGAGGGGACCCCCTCCCTCCTACGAGCAGTACTTC,CSVELGTSGRGPPPSYEQYF
TRBV11-3,.,TRBD2,TRBJ2-3,TGTGCCAGCAGCCCGGGACTAGCGGTACCCACAGATACGCAGTATTTT,CASSPGLAVPTDTQYF
TRBV7-2,.,.,TRBJ1-2,TGTGCCAGCAGCTTACAGGGGACCCGGGCTAACTATGGCTACACCTTC,CASSLQGTRANYGYTF
TRBV4-1,.,.,TRBJ2-1,TGCGCCAGCAGCCAAGCGCAAAACGGTCCGGAGCAGTTCTTC,CASSQAQNGPEQFF
TRBV20-1,.,TRBD1,TRBJ2-3,TGCAGTGCCCCTAGGCGACAGGGGATTTGGGATACGCAGTATTTT,CSAPRRQGIWDTQYF
TRBV6-6,.,.,TRBJ1-1,TGTGCCAGCAGACTTGGGGGTCTGAACACTGAAGCTTTCTTT,CASRLGGLNTEAFF
TRBV5-1,.,.,TRBJ2-7,TGCGCCAGTGGGTTGGGGACGTGGCAGGCCTACGAGCAGTACTTC,CASGLGTWQAYEQYF
TRBV7-6,.,.,TRBJ2-1,TGTGCCAGCAGCTTAGGATTAGAGGGGGGGCGGTTTTACAATGAGCAGTTCTTC,CASSLGLEGGRFYNEQFF
TRBV6-2/TRBV6-3,.,TRBD2,TRBJ2-7,TGTGCCAGCAGTTTCCTCAGCGGGGGGATGGAGGAGCAGTACTTC,CASSFLSGGMEEQYF